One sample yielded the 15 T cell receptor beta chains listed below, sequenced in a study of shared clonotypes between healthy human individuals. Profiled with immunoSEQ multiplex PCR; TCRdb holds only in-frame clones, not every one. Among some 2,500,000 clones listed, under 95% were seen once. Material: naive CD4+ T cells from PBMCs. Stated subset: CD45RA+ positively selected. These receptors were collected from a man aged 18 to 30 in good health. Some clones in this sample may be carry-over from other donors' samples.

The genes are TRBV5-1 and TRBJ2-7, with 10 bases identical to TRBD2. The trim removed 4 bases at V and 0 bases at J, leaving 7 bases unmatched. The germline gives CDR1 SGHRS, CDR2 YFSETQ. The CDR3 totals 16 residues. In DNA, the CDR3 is TGCGCCAGCAGCGGTTCAGCTAGCGGGAGCTCCTACGAGCAGTACTTC. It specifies CASSGSASGSSYEQYF.

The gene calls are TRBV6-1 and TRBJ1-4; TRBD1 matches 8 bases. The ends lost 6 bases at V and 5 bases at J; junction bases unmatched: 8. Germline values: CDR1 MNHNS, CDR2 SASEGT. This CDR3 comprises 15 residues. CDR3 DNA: TGTGCCAGCAGCCCTCGGACAGGGCCAAATGAAAAACTGTTTTTT. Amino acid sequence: CASSPRTGPNEKLFF.

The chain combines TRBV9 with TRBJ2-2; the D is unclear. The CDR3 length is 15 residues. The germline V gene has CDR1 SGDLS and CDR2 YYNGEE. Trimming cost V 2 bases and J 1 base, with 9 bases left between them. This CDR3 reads CASSVRLGNTGELFF. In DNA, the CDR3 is TGTGCCAGCAGCGTTCGTTTAGGGAACACCGGGGAGCTGTTTTTT.

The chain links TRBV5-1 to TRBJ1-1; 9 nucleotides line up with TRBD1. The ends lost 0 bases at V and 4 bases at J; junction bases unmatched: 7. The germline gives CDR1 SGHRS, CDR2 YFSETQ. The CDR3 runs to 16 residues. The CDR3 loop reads CASSLGTGAAGTEAFF. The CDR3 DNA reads TGCGCCAGCAGCTTGGGGACAGGGGCCGCGGGCACTGAAGCTTTCTTT.

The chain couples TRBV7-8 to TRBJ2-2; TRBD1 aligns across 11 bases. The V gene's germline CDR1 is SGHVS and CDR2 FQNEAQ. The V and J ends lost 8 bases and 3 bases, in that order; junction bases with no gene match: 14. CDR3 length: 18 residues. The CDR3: CASSSGQGGIGDTGELFF. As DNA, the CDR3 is TGTGCCAGCTCCTCGGGACAGGGGGGAATTGGGGACACCGGGGAGCTGTTTTTT.

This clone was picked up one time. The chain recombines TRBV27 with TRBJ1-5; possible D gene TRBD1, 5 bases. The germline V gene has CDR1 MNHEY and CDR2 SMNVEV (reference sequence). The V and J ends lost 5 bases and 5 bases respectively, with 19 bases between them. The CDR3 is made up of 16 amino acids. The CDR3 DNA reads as TGTGCCAGCAGTCCCTCGGGACGCCGGGTCGATCAGCCCCAGCATTTT. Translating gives CASSPSGRRVDQPQHF.

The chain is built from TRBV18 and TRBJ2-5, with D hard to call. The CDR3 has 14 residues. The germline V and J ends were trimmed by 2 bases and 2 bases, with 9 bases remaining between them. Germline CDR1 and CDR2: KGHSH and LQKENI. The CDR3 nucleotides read TGTGCCAGCTCACCAAGTCTAGGACAAGAGACCCAGTACTTC. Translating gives CASSPSLGQETQYF.

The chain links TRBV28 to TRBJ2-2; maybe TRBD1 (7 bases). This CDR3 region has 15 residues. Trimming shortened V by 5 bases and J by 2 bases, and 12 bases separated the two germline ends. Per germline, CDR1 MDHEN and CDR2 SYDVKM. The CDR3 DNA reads TGTGCCAGCAGTCGCGGGACAGTCAACACCGGGGAGCTGTTTTTT. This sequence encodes CASSRGTVNTGELFF.

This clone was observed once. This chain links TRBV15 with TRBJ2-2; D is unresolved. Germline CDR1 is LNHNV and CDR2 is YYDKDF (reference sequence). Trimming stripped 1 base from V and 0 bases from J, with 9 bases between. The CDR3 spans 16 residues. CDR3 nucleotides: TGTGCCACCAGCAGAGTTAATCTCGCGAACACCGGGGAGCTGTTTTTT. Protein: CATSRVNLANTGELFF.

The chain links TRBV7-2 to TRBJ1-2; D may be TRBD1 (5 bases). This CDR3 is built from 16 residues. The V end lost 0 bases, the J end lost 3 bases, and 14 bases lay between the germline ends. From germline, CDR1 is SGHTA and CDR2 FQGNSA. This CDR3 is CASSLAPDTGYYGYTF. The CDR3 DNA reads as TGTGCCAGCAGCTTAGCCCCGGACACCGGCTACTATGGCTACACCTTC. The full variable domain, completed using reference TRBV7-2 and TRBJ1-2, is GAGVSQSPSNKVTEKGKDVELRCDPISGHTALYWYRQSLGQGLEFLIYFQGNSAPDKSGLPSDRFSAERTGGSVSTLTIQRTQQEDSAVYLCASSLAPDTGYYGYTFGSGTRLTVV.

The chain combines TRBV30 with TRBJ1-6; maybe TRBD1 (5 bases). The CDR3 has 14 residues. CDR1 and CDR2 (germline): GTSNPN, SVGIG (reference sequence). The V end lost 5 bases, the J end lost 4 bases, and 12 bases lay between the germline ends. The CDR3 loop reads CAWGDAGYNSPLHF. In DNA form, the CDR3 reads TGTGCCTGGGGGGACGCAGGGTATAATTCACCCCTCCACTTT.

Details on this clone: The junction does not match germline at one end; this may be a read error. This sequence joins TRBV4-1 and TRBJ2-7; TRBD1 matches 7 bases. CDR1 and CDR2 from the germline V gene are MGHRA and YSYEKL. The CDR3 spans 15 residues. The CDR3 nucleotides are TGCGCCAGCAGCCCAGCGAGACAGGGAACCTACGGGCAGTACTTC. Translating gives CASSPARQGTYGQYF.

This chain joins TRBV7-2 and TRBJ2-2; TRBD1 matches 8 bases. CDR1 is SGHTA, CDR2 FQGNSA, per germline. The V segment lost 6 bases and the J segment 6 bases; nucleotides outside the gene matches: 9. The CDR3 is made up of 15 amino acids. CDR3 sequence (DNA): TGTGCCAGCAGGGGACGTGACAGGGGACCCGGGGAGCTGTTTTTT. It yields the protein CASRGRDRGPGELFF.

The CDR3 here is CASSEAVRGYTF. In nucleotides, the CDR3 is TGTGCCAGCAGTGAAGCGGTAAGGGGCTACACCTTC. The chain is built from TRBV2 and TRBJ1-2; D call uncertain. V was clipped by 0 bases and J by 8 bases, with 7 bases between them. Germline V gives CDR1 SNHLY, CDR2 FYNNEI. The CDR3 is 12 amino acids.

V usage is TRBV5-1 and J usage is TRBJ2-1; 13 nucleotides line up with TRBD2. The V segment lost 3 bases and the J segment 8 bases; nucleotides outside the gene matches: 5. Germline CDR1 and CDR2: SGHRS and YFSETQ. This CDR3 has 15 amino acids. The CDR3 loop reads CASSWTSGSFDEQFF. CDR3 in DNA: TGCGCCAGCAGCTGGACTAGCGGGAGTTTCGATGAGCAGTTCTTC. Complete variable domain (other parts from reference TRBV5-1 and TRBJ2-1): KAGVTQTPRYLIKTRGQQVTLSCSPISGHRSVSWYQQTPGQGLQFLFEYFSETQRNKGNFPGRFSGRQFSNSRSEMNVSTLELGDSALYLCASSWTSGSFDEQFFGPGTRLTVL.